Following are 31 T cell receptor delta chains from one sample sequenced in a study of γδ T cells in repeated Plasmodium falciparum infection. TCRdb applied CATT to the multiplex PCR reads for clone calling. The table lists tens of thousands of delta-chain clones, 1.7% of them singletons. Flow sorting of PBMC yielded separate Vgamma9/Vdelta2+ and Vdelta2-negative gammadelta T cell populations for bulk repertoire analysis. The sample was gamma-delta T cells from blood. These TCRs come from a pool of human donors (malaria-infected and uninfected, not separated).

This clone was observed many times. The protein TCRdb lists belongs to a much larger clone and differs from this DNA's translation at residue 5, which points to a read error; the protein shown is made from the DNA. V gene TRDV2 combines with J gene TRDJ1, with TRDD3 identical over 7 bases. The J gene, missing from TCRdb, was assigned here through DNA to germline matching. The trim removed 4 bases at V and 5 bases at J, leaving 15 bases unmatched. Germline V CDR1 and CDR2: GEAIGNYY, EKD. The CDR3 runs to 16 residues. The chain's CDR3 is CACELAAKWGRDKLIF. In nucleotides, the CDR3 is TGTGCCTGTGAACTTGCGGCCAAATGGGGGAGAGATAAACTCATCTTT.

As regards this clone: A far larger clone lies a single base away; this is likely a read error. The same CDR3 is also encoded by other DNA sequences in this sample. The CDR3 sequence: CALGVLGDAKLIF. The CDR3 nucleotides are TGTGCTCTTGGGGTACTGGGGGACGCCAAACTCATCTTT. The gene calls are TRDV1 and TRDJ1; 9 nucleotides align to TRDD3. The J gene, not given by TCRdb, was assigned here from a germline match of the nucleotide sequence. The CDR3 spans 13 residues. V lost 4 bases to trimming and J lost 8 bases; unmatched junction nucleotides: 5. Germline V gives CDR1 TSWWSYY, CDR2 QGS.

Notes on this clone: The amino acid sequence in TCRdb belongs to a much larger clone and departs from this DNA's translation at residue 11, likely a sequencing read error; the sequence shown is translated from the DNA. The chain combines TRDV1 with TRDJ3; 7 nucleotides align to TRDD3. This CDR3 has 24 residues. CDR1 TSWWSYY and CDR2 QGS come from the germline V gene. The CDR3 DNA is TGTGCTCTTGGGCCCATCCCCTTCATACGAATTGGGGGACTGTACTCCTGGGACACCCGACAGATATTTTTC. This sequence encodes CALGPIPFIRIGGLYSWDTRQIFF.

About this clone itself: Since a far larger clone is one base different, this is likely a read error. Other DNA sequences within the sample encode an identical CDR3. The genes are TRAV38-2/DV8 and TRDJ1; possibly TRDD2 for D (9 bases). Germline V lookup: CDR1 TSESDYY, CDR2 QEAYKQQN. CDR3 length: 27 amino acids. The CDR3 is CAYRSRGGKTFLRALRTGGPHTDKLIF. The CDR3 bases are TGTGCTTATAGGAGTCGGGGGGGGAAAACCTTCCTACGCGCTCTCCGTACTGGGGGTCCTCACACCGATAAGCTCATCTTT.

This clone was found many times. The protein in TCRdb stems from a much larger clone and differs at residue 3 from this DNA's translation, likely a read error; here the protein is translated from the DNA. The CDR3 DNA follows: TGTGCCCGTGACACGCTCCCTACTGGGGGAGAGTACACCGATAAACTCATCTTT. Its protein product is CARDTLPTGGEYTDKLIF. The chain employs TRDV2 and TRDJ1; 9 bases are a match to TRDD3. TCRdb leaves out the J gene; it was filled in here by matching the DNA to germline. CDR3 length: 18 residues. The germline V gene encodes CDR1 GEAIGNYY and CDR2 EKD.

This clone was counted at least ten times. The protein in TCRdb stems from a much larger clone and differs at residue 3 from this DNA's translation, likely a read error; here the protein is translated from the DNA. V is TRDV1 and J is TRDJ1, with TRDD3 identical over 9 bases. Germline V gives CDR1 TSWWSYY, CDR2 QGS. The CDR3 covers 23 residues. CDR3 residues: CAPGELDLLWGIVPPLSTDKLIF. The CDR3 nucleotides read TGTGCTCCTGGGGAACTTGACCTACTCTGGGGGATCGTACCTCCTTTGTCCACCGATAAACTCATCTTT.

This clone was seen at least ten times. This chain connects TRDV1 to TRDJ1; 9 nucleotides agree with TRDD3. CDR3 length equals 21 residues. Germline V gene lookup returns CDR1 TSWWSYY and CDR2 QGS. Trimming took 4 bases from V and 3 from J; bases not matched to a gene: 24. CDR3 in amino acids: CALGAAPPPIWGITRADKLIF. CDR3 DNA: TGTGCTCTTGGGGCCGCGCCTCCACCGATTTGGGGGATAACTAGGGCCGATAAACTCATCTTT.

This clone was counted only a few times. One base separates it from a far larger clone, so it is likely a read error. The identical CDR3 is also encoded by other nucleotide sequences in the sample. The genes are TRDV1 and TRDJ2; 9 bases are a match to TRDD2. Germline values: CDR1 TSWWSYY, CDR2 QGS. This CDR3 spans 21 amino acids. The CDR3 bases are TGTGCCCTTGGGAACTCTCCTTCCTACGGCTGGGGGTTCACTAATACAGCACAACTCTTCTTC. Amino acid sequence: CALGNSPSYGWGFTNTAQLFF.

This clone was picked up many times. The sample contains more than one DNA sequence encoding this CDR3. The V and J genes are TRDV1 and TRDJ2; TRDD3 aligns across 13 bases. The CDR3 extends over 25 amino acids. Unmatched junction bases numbered 26, after V lost 0 bases and J lost 4 bases. Per the germline V gene, CDR1 is TSWWSYY and CDR2 is QGS. Written as DNA, the CDR3 is TGTGCTCTTGGGGAACTAGAGCTGTTCCTACGTCCTTACTGGGGGATACGCTCGGGGACAGCACAACTCTTCTTT. Protein: CALGELELFLRPYWGIRSGTAQLFF.

The table lists this clone with a few counts. The protein that TCRdb holds for this DNA derives from a much larger clone and differs from the translated DNA at residue 16, which likely indicates a read error; the protein shown here is translated from the DNA. The DNA of the CDR3 is TGTGCTCTTGGGGAACCTCTCCTCCTCCTGTACTGGGGGAACCTGGGAACGGCCGATAAACTCATCTTT. Translation gives CALGEPLLLLYWGNLGTADKLIF. V gene TRDV1 combines with J gene TRDJ1; the match to TRDD3 covers 9 bases. TCRdb is silent on the J gene; assignment here came from matching the DNA to germline. J lost 3 bases, V lost 1 base, and 27 bases had no gene match. Germline V gene data show CDR1 as TSWWSYY and CDR2 as QGS. CDR3 length: 23 residues.

At least ten counts were recorded for this clone. A read error is likely here: a far larger clone is one base away. Within the sample, other DNA sequences also encode this same CDR3. The chain employs TRDV2 and TRDJ3; 8 nucleotides match TRDD3. The J gene, left out of TCRdb, was set here by checking the DNA against germline. Germline V gene data show CDR1 as GEAIGNYY and CDR2 as EKD. There are 19 residues in the CDR3. CDR3 sequence (DNA): TGTGCCTGTGACACTCCTGGGGGACAAAGCTCCTGGGACACCCGGCAGATGTTTTTC. It specifies CACDTPGGQSSWDTRQMFF.

This clone was observed a handful of times. A far bigger clonotype differs at one base, so this is likely a read error. Other nucleotide sequences from this sample produce the same CDR3. This sequence joins TRDV1 and TRDJ1, with TRDD3 identical over 7 bases. J gave up 2 bases and V 4 bases, and 31 bases lay outside the gene matches. This CDR3 is built from 23 residues. CDR1 and CDR2 from the germline V gene are TSWWSYY and QGS. The CDR3, as DNA: TGTGCTCTTGGGGTCATGAAAGGTACGAGACAATTGGGGGAGAGAGTTTATACCGATAAACTCATCTTT. Its translation: CALGVMKGTRQLGERVYTDKLIF.

This clone was detected ten times or more. The V gene is TRDV1, the J gene TRDJ1; 10 bases are shared with TRDD3. The J gene, missing from TCRdb, was assigned here through DNA to germline matching. Trimming took 0 bases from V and 4 from J; bases not matched to a gene: 20. CDR1 is TSWWSYY and CDR2 is QGS in the germline V gene. The CDR3 length is 21 residues. The CDR3 DNA is TGTGCTCTTGGGGAACTTTTGCGGGGGGGGGATACGATGGTTTTGGGCGATAAACTCATCTTT. Its protein product is CALGELLRGGDTMVLGDKLIF.

This clone was detected ten times or more. A read error is likely here: a far larger clone is one base away. This sequence joins TRDV1 and TRDJ1, with D perhaps matching TRDD3 (6 bases). In germline, CDR1 is TSWWSYY, CDR2 QGS. The CDR3 sequence is 24 residues long. Here the CDR3 reads CALGERSFSRSWAGASLKTDKLTF. For the CDR3, the DNA is TGTGCTCTTGGGGAACGGTCCTTCTCAAGATCCTGGGCTGGGGCCTCACTAAAAACCGATAAACTCACCTTT.

A note on this clone: The protein TCRdb lists belongs to a much larger clone and differs from this DNA's translation at residue 15, which points to a read error; the protein shown is made from the DNA. This chain uses TRDV1 with TRDJ1; TRDD3 agrees at 12 bases. No J gene is reported in TCRdb; it was inferred here by comparing the DNA with germline. The germline CDR1 and CDR2 sequences are TSWWSYY and QGS. The J segment lost 10 bases and the V segment lost 2 bases, leaving 17 bases of the junction unmatched. The CDR3 has 18 residues. The CDR3 DNA follows: TGTGCTCTTGGGGAAATGCAGGAACTACTGGGGGATACCCTTAGACTCATCTTT. It specifies CALGEMQELLGDTLRLIF.

Comments on this clone: The protein that TCRdb holds for this DNA derives from a much larger clone and differs from the translated DNA at residue 8, which likely indicates a read error; the protein shown here is translated from the DNA. The genes are TRDV1 and TRDJ1, with 7 nucleotides matching TRDD3. The J gene comes from matching the DNA to germline here; TCRdb lacks it. J lost 2 bases, V lost 8 bases, and 32 bases had no gene match. The CDR3 covers 22 residues. Germline V gene lookup returns CDR1 TSWWSYY and CDR2 QGS. CDR3 DNA sequence: TGTGCTCTTTGGGGTGACCGCACACCCTGTACTGGGGATGGGGGGCGTACCGATAAACTCATCTTT. This sequence encodes CALWGDRTPCTGDGGRTDKLIF.

There are many counts of this clone. TCRdb pairs this DNA with a much larger clone's protein that differs at residue 4, likely a read error; the protein shown was translated from the DNA. The chain has TRDV2 and TRDJ1; 10 nucleotides line up with TRDD3. V trimming: 5 bases; J trimming: 8 bases; junction bases outside the gene matches: 10. Germline assignment: CDR1 GEAIGNYY and CDR2 EKD. CDR3 length: 14 residues. CDR3 loop: CACGLLGDFDKLIF. CDR3 nucleotide sequence: TGTGCCTGTGGCCTACTGGGGGATTTTGACAAACTCATCTTT.

This clone was found a few times. TCRdb pairs this DNA with a much larger clone's protein that differs at residue 22, likely a read error; the protein shown was translated from the DNA. V gene TRDV1 combines with J gene TRDJ3, with D possibly matching TRDD2 (6 bases). Germline assignment: CDR1 TSWWSYY and CDR2 QGS. This CDR3 has 24 amino acids. The CDR3, as DNA: TGTGCTCTTGGGGAACTAGGTTCCTCCAGATTACTGCAACCTTTCCTATGGGACACCCGACAGGTGTTTTTC. Translation: CALGELGSSRLLQPFLWDTRQVFF.

As for this clone: For this DNA, TCRdb reports the protein of a much larger clone, which diverges at residue 11, most likely from a read error; the protein presented here is translated directly from the DNA. The rearrangement uses TRDV1 and TRDJ1, with 7 bases matching TRDD2. Per germline, CDR1 TSWWSYY and CDR2 QGS. Germline trimming cut 4 bases from V and 1 base from J; bases unmatched to any gene: 24. The CDR3 runs to 21 residues. CDR3 region: CALGAPFLTGPERRCTDKLIF. CDR3 in DNA: TGTGCTCTTGGGGCCCCCTTCCTGACCGGGCCTGAGAGACGTTGCACCGATAAACTCATCTTT.

This clone was observed a handful of times. TCRdb's entry gives the protein of a much larger clone, which mismatches this DNA's translation at residue 18, likely from a read error; the protein reported here is translated from the DNA. The V gene call is TRDV3, and the J gene call is absent; whether TRDD3, the table's D call, matches the DNA was not checked. This CDR3 is built from 19 residues. Germline assignment: CDR1 TVYSNPD and CDR2 GDNSRS (reference sequence). CDR3 sequence (DNA): TGTGCCTTTAACTACCGACGCCCGTACTGGGGGACGTACACCGATAAACTCACCTTT. This gives the protein CAFNYRRPYWGTYTDKLTF.

The sample holds a few counts of this clone. The protein that TCRdb holds for this DNA derives from a much larger clone and differs from the translated DNA at residue 7, which likely indicates a read error; the protein shown here is translated from the DNA. V is TRDV1 and J is TRDJ1, with 9 bases lining up with TRDD3. No J segment appears in TCRdb, so it was assigned here by matching the sequence to germline. Looked up from germline, CDR1 is TSWWSYY and CDR2 is QGS. After removal of 3 bases from V and 4 bases from J, the junction contained 24 bases not matched to a gene. The CDR3 has 21 residues. As DNA, the CDR3 is TGTGCTCTTGGGGAGGGAGCCCTTCGCCCTGCTAGGTGGGGGATAAGCGATAAACTCATCTTT. Its protein product is CALGEGALRPARWGISDKLIF.

This clone appeared many times. This DNA's translation and the protein TCRdb lists, from a much larger clone, do not match at residue 6, likely due to a read error; the protein shown is translated from the DNA. The chain has TRDV2 and TRDJ1, with D unclear. Assignment of the J gene here rests on matching the DNA to germline, because TCRdb gives none. The CDR3 spans 19 residues. Looked up from germline, CDR1 is GEAIGNYY and CDR2 is EKD. Trimming took off 3 bases at V and 0 bases at J, with 25 bases between the two ends. CDR3 loop: CACDQTGTGWDSDTDKLIF. The CDR3 DNA sequence: TGTGCCTGTGACCAGACCGGTACAGGGTGGGACTCGGACACCGATAAACTCATCTTT.

In this sample, this clone turned up many times. The chain has TRDV1 and TRDJ1; perhaps TRDD3 as D (6 bases). V was clipped by 1 base and J by 6 bases, with 21 bases between them. Germline CDR1 reads TSWWSYY; CDR2 reads QGS. The CDR3 totals 17 residues. The CDR3 DNA reads TGTGCTCTTGGGGAACCATTTCGCTCCTGGTGGGGATATAAACTCATCTTT. Translation: CALGEPFRSWWGYKLIF.

The sample holds a few counts of this clone. A read error likely explains why the TCRdb protein, taken from a much larger clone, differs from this DNA's translation at residue 13; the protein shown is translated from the DNA. The rearrangement links TRDV3 to TRDJ1; 8 bases line up with TRDD2. The V gene's germline CDR1 is TVYSNPD and CDR2 GDNSRS (reference sequence). The CDR3 totals 20 residues. V dropped 4 bases and J dropped 2; count of bases not matched to a gene: 27. CDR3 region: CASLPSRTGTLSGRTDKLIF. The DNA for the CDR3 is TGTGCCTCCCTTCCTAGTCGAACTGGGACCCTTAGTGGGAGGACCGATAAACTCATCTTT.

In the case of this clone: A far larger clone is off by one base, so a read error is likely. This sample includes further DNA sequences coding for the same CDR3. This sequence joins TRDV1 and TRDJ1; TRDD3 matches at 11 bases. The J gene, left out of TCRdb, was set here by checking the DNA against germline. This CDR3 region has 21 residues. Looked up from germline, CDR1 is TSWWSYY and CDR2 is QGS. CDR3 sequence: CALGEQAFNWLLGDTTDKLIF. The CDR3 region has the DNA TGTGCTCTCGGGGAACAGGCTTTCAATTGGCTGCTGGGGGATACAACCGATAAACTCATCTTT.

Turning to this clone: The protein TCRdb lists belongs to a much larger clone and differs from this DNA's translation at residues 10 and 12, which points to a read error; the protein shown is made from the DNA. J is TRDJ1 and V is TRDV1; 9 nucleotides align to TRDD2. CDR3 length equals 24 residues. V was clipped by 5 bases and J by 0 bases; unmatched bases: 31. The germline V gene encodes CDR1 TSWWSYY and CDR2 QGS. CDR3 in amino acids: CALGTPSYVWYRGIPVTYTDKLIF. CDR3 coding DNA: TGTGCTCTTGGGACCCCTTCCTACGTGTGGTACCGGGGGATCCCTGTAACTTACACCGATAAACTCATCTTT.

This clone was observed a few times. This DNA's translation differs at residue 12 from TCRdb's protein, which comes from a much larger clone; a read error is likely, and the protein shown is translated from the DNA. The chain employs TRDV1 and TRDJ1, with 10 bases fitting TRDD3. Assignment of the J gene here rests on matching the DNA to germline, because TCRdb gives none. Looked up from germline, CDR1 is TSWWSYY and CDR2 is QGS. Trimming cost V 0 bases and J 0 bases; bases outside gene matches: 13. The CDR3 covers 20 residues. DNA for the CDR3: TGTGCTCTTGGGGAACTCTTCCGCTGGGGGATATCCAAGTACACCGATAAACTCATCTTT. It translates to CALGELFRWGISKYTDKLIF.

Turning to this clone: The protein given by TCRdb reflects a much larger clone and differs at residue 5 from this DNA's translation, likely from a read error; the protein shown is the DNA's translation. The V call is TRDV2, the J call TRDJ1, with 13 bases aligning to TRDD3. TCRdb is silent on the J gene; assignment here came from matching the DNA to germline. The CDR3 loop spans 22 amino acids. Germline V gives CDR1 GEAIGNYY, CDR2 EKD. V trimming: 2 bases; J trimming: 6 bases; junction bases outside the gene matches: 26. DNA of the CDR3: TGTGCCTGTGACATCGTTCTTCGGCCTCATACTGGGGGATACGCCGCACCTAATAAACTCATCTTT. Amino acids: CACDIVLRPHTGGYAAPNKLIF.

About this clone itself: TCRdb's listed protein matches a much larger clone and diverges from this DNA's translation at residue 12, likely through a read error; the protein shown comes from the DNA. The CDR3, as DNA: TGTGCTCTTGGGGGTACGCCCGCGGGATGTGGGGCTCAGTACACCGATAAACTCATCTTT. Translation: CALGGTPAGCGAQYTDKLIF. This chain links TRDV1 with TRDJ1; the D gene is possibly TRDD3 (5 bases). CDR1 is TSWWSYY, CDR2 QGS, per germline. Between the trimmed V and J ends, which lost 4 bases and 0 bases, there was a span of 27 bases. The CDR3 contains 20 residues.

At least ten counts were recorded for this clone. Being one base from a much bigger clone, this may be a read error. Other DNA sequences from this sample encode an identical CDR3 as well. V usage is TRDV1 and J usage is TRDJ1, with D possibly called TRDD2 or TRDD3 (6 bases each). Trimming removed 3 bases from V and 5 bases from J, with 25 bases in between. The CDR3 covers 18 residues. CDR1 TSWWSYY and CDR2 QGS come from the germline V gene. CDR3 DNA: TGTGCTCTTGGGGATCTTTTTCCCCTCCTACTGGGATTTGATAAACTCATCTTT. Translated: CALGDLFPLLLGFDKLIF.

A few counts support this clone. The protein TCRdb gives is from a much larger clone and does not agree with this DNA's translation at residue 10, likely a read error; the protein shown here comes from the DNA. The rearrangement uses TRDV1 and TRDJ1; no definite D call. TCRdb lists no J gene, so it was determined here by aligning the DNA to germline. The germline V and J ends were trimmed by 1 base and 3 bases, with 15 bases remaining between them. The CDR3 has 16 amino acids. The V gene's germline CDR1 is TSWWSYY and CDR2 QGS. CDR3 sequence reads: CALGEPRIRVPDKLIF. Here the CDR3 DNA reads TGTGCTCTTGGGGAACCCCGGATCCGTGTGCCCGATAAACTCATCTTT.